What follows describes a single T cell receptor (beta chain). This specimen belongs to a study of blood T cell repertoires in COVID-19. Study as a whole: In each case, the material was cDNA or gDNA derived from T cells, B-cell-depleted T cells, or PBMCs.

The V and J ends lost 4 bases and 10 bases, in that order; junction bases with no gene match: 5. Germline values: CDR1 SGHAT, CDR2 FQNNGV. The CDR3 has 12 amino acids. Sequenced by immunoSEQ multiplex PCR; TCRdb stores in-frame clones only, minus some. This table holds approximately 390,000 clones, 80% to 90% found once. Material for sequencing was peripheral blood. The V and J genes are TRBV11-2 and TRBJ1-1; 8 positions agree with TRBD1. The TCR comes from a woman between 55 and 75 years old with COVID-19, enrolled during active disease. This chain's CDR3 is CASSSGQVGAFF. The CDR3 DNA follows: TGTGCCAGCAGCTCGGGACAGGTAGGAGCTTTCTTT.